The clone carrying this T cell receptor beta chain was detected a few times. Its target is unknown. This entry comes from a study of Ad26.COV2.S vaccination and SARS-CoV-2 variants. As for the study in general: Each vaccinee took Ad26.COV2.S intramuscularly, once or twice 56 days apart.

Treatment described: roughly 20 received Ad26.COV2.S at low or high dose, single or two shots; 5 received placebo; per-sample allocation not given. Specimen acquisition occurred on day 63 following the initial vaccine or placebo injection. TCRdb keeps only in-frame clones here, not all; method: immunoSEQ multiplex PCR. The sample includes about 480,000 clones, approximately 88% of them seen just once. Findings and limits, study-wide: Vaccine recipients and placebo recipients showed similar non-spike TCR breadth. Researchers cautioned that TCR breadth and depth analyses may have underestimated total T cell responses. Responses of spike-specific T cells (both CD8+ and CD4+) reportedly showed substantial breadth after vaccination.

The V gene lost 0 bases and the J gene lost 4 bases, with 10 bases spanning the gap. The CDR3 consists of 16 residues. The germline V gene has CDR1 LNHNV and CDR2 YYDKDF (reference sequence). The source was peripheral blood, collected in a trial of Ad26.COV2.S vaccine versus placebo. This chain connects TRBV15 to TRBJ2-6; possibly TRBD1 or TRBD2 for D (5 bases each). This TCR was sampled from a person between 18 and 59 years old who received the Ad26.COV2.S COVID-19 vaccine or a placebo. The CDR3 bases are TGTGCCACCAGCAGAGATAAGGGGACCGGGGCCAACGTCCTGACTTTC. Translating gives CATSRDKGTGANVLTF.